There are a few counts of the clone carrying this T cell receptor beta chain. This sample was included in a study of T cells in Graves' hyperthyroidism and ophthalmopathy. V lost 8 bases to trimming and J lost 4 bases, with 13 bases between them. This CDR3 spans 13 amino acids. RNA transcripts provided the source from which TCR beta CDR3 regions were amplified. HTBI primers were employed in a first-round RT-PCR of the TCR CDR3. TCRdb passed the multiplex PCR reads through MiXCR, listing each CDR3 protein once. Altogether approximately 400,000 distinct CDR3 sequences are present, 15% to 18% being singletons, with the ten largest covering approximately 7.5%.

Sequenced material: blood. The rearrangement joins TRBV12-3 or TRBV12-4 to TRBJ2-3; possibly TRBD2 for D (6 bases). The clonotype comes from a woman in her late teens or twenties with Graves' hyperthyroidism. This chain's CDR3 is CASAFRRADTQYF. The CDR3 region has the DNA TGTGCCAGCGCCTTTCGGAGGGCAGATACGCAGTATTTT.